The 30 T cell receptor beta chains below were found in one sample sequenced in a study of blood T cell repertoires in COVID-19. Sequencing was performed with immunoSEQ multiplex PCR; in TCRdb, only in-frame clones are kept and a portion is missing. The sample has around 25,000 clones, 88% seen once; the top ten hold roughly 7.7%. The sample taken for sequencing was peripheral blood. These TCRs come from a woman aged 45-60 years with active COVID-19.

V usage is TRBV5-4 and J usage is TRBJ2-1; TRBD2 aligns across 9 bases. CDR3 length equals 16 residues. Germline-derived CDR1 and CDR2 are SGHNT and YYREEE (reference sequence). The trim removed 0 bases at V and 5 bases at J, leaving 6 bases unmatched. The CDR3 coding sequence is TGTGCCAGCAGCTTGGCTAGGGTAGCGGGGGACAATGAGCAGTTCTTC. This translates into CASSLARVAGDNEQFF.

The chain uses TRBV30 and TRBJ2-7, with 7 positions matching TRBD1. CDR1 is GTSNPN, CDR2 SVGIG, per germline (reference sequence). The V and J ends lost 3 bases and 2 bases, in that order; junction bases with no gene match: 7. The CDR3 extends over 14 amino acids. The CDR3 sequence: CAWSTGVRAYEQYF. CDR3 bases: TGTGCCTGGAGCACAGGGGTTCGGGCCTACGAGCAGTACTTC. Supplemented by reference TRBV30 and TRBJ2-7, the full variable domain reads SQTIHQWPATLVQPVGSPLSLECTVEGTSNPNLYWYRQAAGRGLQLLFYSVGIGQISSEVPQNLSASRPQDRQFILSSKKLLLSDSGFYLCAWSTGVRAYEQYFGPGTRLTVT.

The chain carries TRBV2 and TRBJ2-1; 9 bases are shared with TRBD1. From germline, CDR1 is SNHLY and CDR2 FYNNEI. V was clipped by 5 bases and J by 7 bases; unmatched bases: 9. The CDR3 sequence is 15 residues long. In DNA form, the CDR3 reads TGTGCCAGCAGTTCTGACAGGGGGGCTTTTAATGAGCAGTTCTTC. Residues: CASSSDRGAFNEQFF.

The V and J genes are TRBV5-6 and TRBJ1-2, with D unclear. This CDR3 contains 16 residues. The V end lost 0 bases, the J end lost 8 bases, and 20 bases lay between the germline ends. Germline V gene data show CDR1 as SGHDT and CDR2 as YYEEEE. CDR3 sequence (DNA): TGTGCCAGCAGCTTGGCAGGACTCACCCGAATAGGGGGCTACACCTTC. It specifies CASSLAGLTRIGGYTF. Supplemented by reference TRBV5-6 and TRBJ1-2, the full variable domain reads DAGVTQSPTHLIKTRGQQVTLRCSPKSGHDTVSWYQQALGQGPQFIFQYYEEEERQRGNFPDRFSGHQFPNYSSELNVNALLLGDSALYLCASSLAGLTRIGGYTFGSGTRLTVV.

This CDR3 reads CASSDAGPYEQYF. CDR3 sequence (DNA): TGCGCCAGCAGCGACGCGGGACCGTACGAGCAGTACTTC. This chain joins TRBV5-1 and TRBJ2-7; D perhaps matches TRBD2 (6 bases). In germline, CDR1 is SGHRS, CDR2 YFSETQ. The CDR3 spans 13 residues. The V end lost 4 bases, the J end lost 4 bases, and 12 bases lay between the germline ends.

The chain joins TRBV29-1 to TRBJ1-4; 7 nucleotides agree with TRBD1. Per the germline V gene, CDR1 is SQVTM and CDR2 is ANQGSEA. J was trimmed by 0 bases and V by 7 bases; bases with no gene match: 2. The CDR3 covers 13 residues. The CDR3 region has the DNA TGCAGCGCGCAGGGGGCAACTAATGAAAAACTGTTTTTT. The encoded protein is CSAQGATNEKLFF.

This clone came up a few times. This sequence joins TRBV7-8 and TRBJ1-5; D is unresolved. The V gene lost 0 bases and the J gene lost 6 bases, with 12 bases spanning the gap. CDR1 is SGHVS, CDR2 FQNEAQ, per germline. This CDR3 is 15 amino acids long. The CDR3 sequence: CASSLALGEAQPQHF. As DNA, the CDR3 is TGTGCCAGCAGCTTAGCTCTTGGGGAGGCTCAGCCCCAGCATTTT.

The CDR3 loop reads CASSFRDRNEQFF. The CDR3, as DNA: TGTGCCAGCAGCTTTCGGGATCGCAATGAGCAGTTCTTC. V usage is TRBV7-6 and J usage is TRBJ2-1; tentative D call: TRBD2 (5 bases). The germline V and J ends were trimmed by 3 bases and 6 bases, with 9 bases remaining between them. This CDR3 spans 13 amino acids. Germline loops: CDR1 SGHVS, CDR2 FNYEAQ.

The chain links TRBV2 to TRBJ2-5, with 12 bases matching TRBD1. The J segment lost 5 bases and the V segment lost 6 bases, leaving 16 bases of the junction unmatched. Germline CDR1 reads SNHLY; CDR2 reads FYNNEI. The CDR3 loop spans 18 amino acids. The CDR3 spells CASRSPGTGGTRGETQYF. The CDR3, as DNA: TGTGCCAGCAGGTCACCCGGGACAGGGGGCACCAGGGGGGAGACCCAGTACTTC.

V is TRBV11-2 and J is TRBJ2-1; TRBD2 matches 14 bases. This CDR3 region has 15 residues. Unmatched junction bases numbered 5, after V lost 5 bases and J lost 8 bases. In germline, CDR1 is SGHAT, CDR2 FQNNGV. DNA for the CDR3: TGTGCCAGCAGCCTTGGGACTAGCGGGAGAGATGAGCAGTTCTTC. Translated: CASSLGTSGRDEQFF.

This clone was seen just once. The V gene is TRBV3-1 (or the pseudogene TRBV3-2), the J gene TRBJ2-2; TRBD1 matches 7 bases. CDR1 and CDR2 from the germline V gene are LGHDT and YNNKEL (reference sequence). The CDR3 is 15 residues long. V shed 4 bases and J 5 bases; nucleotides not matched to a gene: 7. The CDR3 protein is CASSPRQGMTGELFF. The CDR3, as DNA: TGTGCCAGCAGCCCGCGACAGGGTATGACCGGGGAGCTGTTTTTT.

The chain recombines TRBV10-3 with TRBJ1-4; possible D gene TRBD1, 5 bases. Trimming cost V 11 bases and J 8 bases, with 18 bases left between them. The CDR3 is 13 amino acids. CDR1 is ENHRY, CDR2 SYGVKD, per germline. The DNA of the CDR3 is TGTGCCCCACTCTGGGGGGAAAGGGAAAAACTGTTTTTT. It specifies CAPLWGEREKLFF.

This clone has a handful of counts. This chain joins TRBV5-4 and TRBJ1-5, with unresolved D. Germline-derived CDR1 and CDR2 are SGHNT and YYREEE (reference sequence). The CDR3 is 14 residues long. Deletions cut 7 bases from V and 2 bases from J, with 13 bases between. The CDR3 is CASSNGGGNQPQHF. The DNA of the CDR3 is TGTGCCAGCTCGAACGGAGGCGGCAATCAGCCCCAGCATTTT.

V is TRBV7-2 and J is TRBJ1-2, with D maybe TRBD1 (5 bases). The V end lost 0 bases, the J end lost 5 bases, and 7 bases lay between the germline ends. Looked up from germline, CDR1 is SGHTA and CDR2 is FQGNSA. The length of the CDR3 is 13 residues. The CDR3 is CASSLAGEYGYTF. CDR3 nucleotides: TGTGCCAGCAGCTTAGCAGGGGAATATGGCTACACCTTC.

CDR3 nucleotide sequence: TGTGCCAGTAGTATTGCGGCGTCCCTCACAGATACGCAGTATTTT. Translated: CASSIAASLTDTQYF. This chain joins TRBV19 and TRBJ2-3; D uncertain. CDR3 length: 15 residues. The germline V and J ends were trimmed by 3 bases and 2 bases, with 12 bases remaining between them. Germline loops: CDR1 LNHDA, CDR2 SQIVND (reference sequence).

The chain uses TRBV7-9 and TRBJ1-2, with a weak D call TRBD1 (5 bases). Germline V gene lookup returns CDR1 SEHNR and CDR2 FQNEAQ (reference sequence). V was cut by 4 bases and J by 4 bases, with 10 bases left in between. The CDR3 runs to 13 residues. CDR3 in amino acids: CASSSQGSYGYTF. In DNA form, the CDR3 reads TGTGCCAGCAGCTCCCAGGGATCCTATGGCTACACCTTC. Using reference TRBV7-9 and TRBJ1-2 for the parts outside the CDR3, the full variable domain is DTGVSQNPRHKITKRGQNVTFRCDPISEHNRLYWYRQTLGQGPEFLTYFQNEAQLEKSRLLSDRFSAERPKGSFSTLEIQRTEQGDSAMYLCASSSQGSYGYTFGSGTRLTVV.

The chain recombines TRBV5-6 with TRBJ1-4; D is unclear. Per the germline V gene, CDR1 is SGHDT and CDR2 is YYEEEE. With 3 bases removed from V and 0 bases from J, the gap between germline ends came to 15 bases. This CDR3 is built from 17 residues. The CDR3 DNA sequence: TGTGCCAGCAGCTCGAAGAGGGTATCCCCAACTAATGAAAAACTGTTTTTT. Translated: CASSSKRVSPTNEKLFF.

This chain uses TRBV29-1 with TRBJ2-3; 7 nucleotides line up with TRBD2. The CDR3 covers 15 residues. The junction had 9 bases not matched to a gene; V was cut back by 6 bases and J by 0 bases. Germline V gene data show CDR1 as SQVTM and CDR2 as ANQGSEA. For the CDR3, the DNA is TGCAGCGTCAATAGCCGGGGAGGGAGCACAGATACGCAGTATTTT. It is translated as CSVNSRGGSTDTQYF.

The chain couples TRBV29-1 to TRBJ2-5; D not resolved. V lost 6 bases and J lost 1, with 9 bases in between. This CDR3 comprises 12 residues. Germline V gives CDR1 SQVTM, CDR2 ANQGSEA. CDR3 nucleotides: TGCAGCGTATCTGAGGCCCAAGAGACCCAGTACTTC. This encodes CSVSEAQETQYF. Using reference TRBV29-1 and TRBJ2-5 for the parts outside the CDR3, the full variable domain is SAVISQKPSRDICQRGTSLTIQCQVDSQVTMMFWYRQQPGQSLTLIATANQGSEATYESGFVIDKFPISRPNLTFSTLTVSNMSPEDSSIYLCSVSEAQETQYFGPGTRLLVL.

This clone has more than one count but fewer than ten. The chain couples TRBV2 to TRBJ2-7, with a possible D match to TRBD2 (6 bases). This CDR3 has 14 amino acids. V was trimmed by 4 bases and J by 1 base, leaving 11 bases between them. CDR1 and CDR2 (germline): SNHLY, FYNNEI. This CDR3 reads CASSAASDSYEQYF. CDR3 sequence (DNA): TGTGCCAGCAGTGCGGCTAGCGATTCCTACGAGCAGTACTTC.

The chain carries TRBV5-5 and TRBJ2-5; TRBD2 matches at 7 bases. Trimming took 0 bases from V and 5 from J; bases not matched to a gene: 7. CDR1 and CDR2 (germline): SGHKS, YYEKEE (reference sequence). The CDR3 contains 15 residues. CDR3 DNA sequence: TGTGCCAGCAGCTTGGGCGGAGGCGGGAGTGAGACCCAGTACTTC. It is translated as CASSLGGGGSETQYF. Full variable domain (outside the CDR3, taken from reference TRBV5-5 and TRBJ2-5): DAGVTQSPTHLIKTRGQQVTLRCSPISGHKSVSWYQQVLGQGPQFIFQYYEKEERGRGNFPDRFSARQFPNYSSELNVNALLLGDSALYLCASSLGGGGSETQYFGPGTRLLVL.

A single count supports this clone. In DNA, the CDR3 is TGTGCCTGGAGGGTAGTCACCGGGGAGCTGTTTTTT. Amino acids: CAWRVVTGELFF. The chain has TRBV30 and TRBJ2-2; D is uncertain. Germline assignment: CDR1 GTSNPN and CDR2 SVGIG (reference sequence). This CDR3 has 12 residues. Trimming took off 3 bases at V and 4 bases at J, with 6 bases between the two ends. Based on the CDR3 plus reference TRBV30 and TRBJ2-2, the full variable domain is SQTIHQWPATLVQPVGSPLSLECTVEGTSNPNLYWYRQAAGRGLQLLFYSVGIGQISSEVPQNLSASRPQDRQFILSSKKLLLSDSGFYLCAWRVVTGELFFGEGSRLTVL.

The V call is TRBV5-4, the J call TRBJ2-1, with 8 bases identical to TRBD2. Germline V gene lookup returns CDR1 SGHNT and CDR2 YYREEE (reference sequence). V lost 3 bases and J lost 5; bases outside the gene matches: 16. This CDR3 has 18 amino acids. CDR3 amino acids: CASSSPPSGSRLDNEQFF. In DNA form, the CDR3 reads TGTGCCAGCAGCTCCCCCCCAAGCGGGAGTAGACTAGACAATGAGCAGTTCTTC.

This sequence joins TRBV9 and TRBJ2-2, with 9 bases lining up with TRBD1. The V segment lost 0 bases and the J segment 6 bases; nucleotides outside the gene matches: 3. The CDR3 is 15 residues long. The V gene's germline CDR1 is SGDLS and CDR2 YYNGEE. The CDR3 bases are TGTGCCAGCAGCGTAGAGGGACAGGGAGCCGGGGAGCTGTTTTTT. Its translation is CASSVEGQGAGELFF.

The J gene is TRBJ2-6, the V gene TRBV10-3; 7 nucleotides align to TRBD1. Germline V gene sequence: CDR1 ENHRY, CDR2 SYGVKD. The trim removed 4 bases at V and 4 bases at J, leaving 4 bases unmatched. There are 15 residues in the CDR3. CDR3 residues: CAISGGGSGANVLTF. The CDR3 nucleotides read TGTGCCATCAGTGGAGGGGGCTCCGGGGCCAACGTCCTGACTTTC.

The count of this clone is one. This chain connects TRBV3-1 (or the pseudogene TRBV3-2) to TRBJ1-2; D unclear. The CDR3 extends over 13 amino acids. Trimming stripped 2 bases from V and 4 bases from J, with 8 bases between. Germline V gives CDR1 LGHDT, CDR2 YNNKEL (reference sequence). The CDR3 region is CASSQRHSYGYTF. The CDR3 DNA is TGTGCCAGCAGCCAAAGACACAGCTATGGCTACACCTTC.

The chain has TRBV6-5 and TRBJ2-7; D not certain. In germline, CDR1 is MNHEY, CDR2 SVGAGI. This CDR3 region has 13 residues. V lost 7 bases and J lost 4, with 14 bases in between. The CDR3 region has the DNA TGTGCCAGCACTTTGAGCCAGACTTACGAGCAGTACTTC. Translated, it gives CASTLSQTYEQYF.

This clone appeared a single time. This rearrangement joins TRBV28 to TRBJ2-2; TRBD1 aligns across 7 bases. CDR3 length equals 16 residues. Germline V gene data show CDR1 as MDHEN and CDR2 as SYDVKM. V shed 5 bases, J shed 7 bases, and the junction held 13 bases outside the gene matches. CDR3 nucleotide sequence: TGTGCCAGCAGTCCCGGACAGACAGGGTATAACGGGGAGCTGTTTTTT. It is translated as CASSPGQTGYNGELFF.

The chain links TRBV5-1 to TRBJ2-5; TRBD1 aligns across 8 bases. Per the germline V gene, CDR1 is SGHRS and CDR2 is YFSETQ. The CDR3 has 18 residues. V was clipped by 2 bases and J by 5 bases; unmatched bases: 17. CDR3 sequence: CASSLKRDRGSASETQYF. As DNA, the CDR3 is TGCGCCAGCAGCTTAAAAAGAGACAGGGGAAGCGCCTCGGAGACCCAGTACTTC. Based on the CDR3 plus reference TRBV5-1 and TRBJ2-5, the full variable domain is KAGVTQTPRYLIKTRGQQVTLSCSPISGHRSVSWYQQTPGQGLQFLFEYFSETQRNKGNFPGRFSGRQFSNSRSEMNVSTLELGDSALYLCASSLKRDRGSASETQYFGPGTRLLVL.

This clone was detected only once. The chain couples TRBV28 to TRBJ1-1; D is uncertain. Deletions cut 6 bases from V and 1 base from J, with 12 bases between. The CDR3 has 14 residues. Germline CDR1 and CDR2: MDHEN and SYDVKM. CDR3: CASSPPNRNTEAFF. CDR3 bases: TGTGCCAGCAGCCCGCCCAACAGGAACACTGAAGCTTTCTTT.